This passage covers 23 T cell receptor beta chains from one sample sequenced in a study of T cells in Graves' hyperthyroidism and ophthalmopathy. The CDR3 regions of TCR beta were amplified from RNA transcripts. Researchers ran a first-round RT-PCR on the TCR CDR3 using the HTBI primer set. Using its own MiXCR run on the multiplex PCR reads, TCRdb lists one record per CDR3 protein. The sample consists of about 560,000 distinct CDR3 sequences, 15% to 20% of them appearing once. The sequencing input was blood. Receptor source: a woman aged 18-29 years with Graves' hyperthyroidism.

This clonotype has a handful of counts. V gene TRBV5-1 combines with J gene TRBJ2-1; 9 bases line up with TRBD2. J gave up 2 bases and V 5 bases, and 5 bases lay outside the gene matches. Per germline, CDR1 SGHRS and CDR2 YFSETQ. The CDR3 sequence is 15 residues long. For the CDR3, the DNA is TGCGCCAGCAGTTTTAGCGGGAGTCCCTACAATGAGCAGTTCTTC. Protein sequence: CASSFSGSPYNEQFF.

The count of this clonotype is one. A read error may be the cause here, since a much bigger clone is one base away. This chain uses TRBV2 with TRBJ1-5; no definite D call. With 6 bases removed from V and 6 bases from J, the gap between germline ends came to 15 bases. CDR1 and CDR2 (germline): SNHLY, FYNNEI. The CDR3 sequence is 14 residues long. The CDR3 loop reads CASRANTARQPQHF. DNA of the CDR3: TGTGCCAGCAGGGCTAACACTGCGCGTCAGCCCCAGCATTTT.

This clonotype was counted at least ten times. CDR3 sequence (DNA): TGTGCCAGCCGTTCCGGGACAGGGGTTGAAGATGAAAAACTGTTTTTT. Translated: CASRSGTGVEDEKLFF. This chain uses TRBV28 with TRBJ1-4; 10 bases match TRBD1. V shed 8 bases, J shed 6 bases, and the junction held 12 bases outside the gene matches. Germline lookup yields CDR1 MDHEN and CDR2 SYDVKM. There are 16 residues in the CDR3. The variable domain in full, completed from reference TRBV28 and TRBJ1-4, reads DVKVTQSSRYLVKRTGEKVFLECVQDMDHENMFWYRQDPGLGLRLIYFSYDVKMKEKGDIPEGYSVSREKKERFSLILESASTNQTSMYLCASRSGTGVEDEKLFFGSGTQLSVL.

V gene TRBV19 combines with J gene TRBJ1-6; possibly TRBD1 for D (6 bases). The CDR3 extends over 17 amino acids. Germline CDR1 LNHDA, CDR2 SQIVND (reference sequence). Trimming removed 3 bases from V and 5 bases from J, with 17 bases in between. The CDR3 nucleotides read TGTGCCAGTAGTATGTTTGTTGGAGGGGGTAATAATTCACCCCTCCACTTT. Translated, it gives CASSMFVGGGNNSPLHF.

In its sample, this clonotype was seen many times. This sequence joins TRBV2 and TRBJ2-1, with 8 bases that match TRBD2. The CDR3 contains 16 residues. Trimming removed 6 bases from V and 3 bases from J; junction bases left unmatched: 10. Germline values: CDR1 SNHLY, CDR2 FYNNEI. The CDR3 bases are TGTGCCAGCAGCGCCTCGAGCGGGGGTTACTACAATGAGCAGTTCTTC. Translation gives CASSASSGGYYNEQFF.

There are a few counts of this clonotype. The chain carries TRBV19 and TRBJ2-5, with 8 bases matching TRBD1. CDR1 is LNHDA and CDR2 is SQIVND in the germline V gene (reference sequence). This CDR3 spans 15 amino acids. V trimming: 5 bases; J trimming: 3 bases; junction bases outside the gene matches: 8. The CDR3 loop is CASSARDRTEETQYF. The DNA for the CDR3 is TGTGCCAGTAGTGCAAGGGACAGGACTGAAGAGACCCAGTACTTC.

This clonotype was seen ten or more times. This sequence joins TRBV3-1 and TRBJ2-5; maybe TRBD1 (5 bases). The CDR3 totals 13 residues. V dropped 1 base and J dropped 5 bases, with 8 bases sitting between them. Germline V gene sequence: CDR1 LGHDT, CDR2 YNNKEL (reference sequence). The DNA of the CDR3 is TGTGCCAGCAGCCAAGTCAGGGCTGAGACCCAGTACTTC. Translation: CASSQVRAETQYF.

This clonotype was detected a few times. The chain is built from TRBV5-1 and TRBJ1-2, with 9 positions matching TRBD1. V lost 4 bases to trimming and J lost 3 bases; unmatched junction nucleotides: 7. The CDR3 totals 15 residues. From germline, CDR1 is SGHRS and CDR2 YFSETQ. CDR3 sequence: CASSTGTGNYYGYTF. The CDR3 nucleotides read TGCGCCAGCAGCACGGGGACAGGGAATTACTATGGCTACACCTTC.

This clonotype was seen only once. The V call is TRBV6-1, the J call TRBJ2-3; TRBD2 matches 11 bases. Losses at the gene ends were 8 bases for V and 8 bases for J; bases not matched to a gene: 9. Germline CDR1 MNHNS, CDR2 SASEGT. CDR3 size: 14 residues. CDR3 loop: CASQLAGGTLTQYF. CDR3 in DNA: TGTGCCAGCCAGCTAGCGGGAGGTACTCTTACGCAGTATTTT.

This rearrangement joins TRBV18 to TRBJ1-4, with D uncertain. Germline loops: CDR1 KGHSH, CDR2 LQKENI. V lost 3 bases and J 0 bases, leaving 11 bases between the germline ends. This CDR3 contains 16 residues. CDR3 nucleotide sequence: TGTGCCAGCTCACCCCTACCTGGAGCAACTAATGAAAAACTGTTTTTT. Residues: CASSPLPGATNEKLFF. Variable domain in full (rest from reference TRBV18 and TRBJ1-4): NAGVMQNPRHLVRRRGQEARLRCSPMKGHSHVYWYRQLPEEGLKFMVYLQKENIIDESGMPKERFSAEFPKEGPSILRIQQVVRGDSAAYFCASSPLPGATNEKLFFGSGTQLSVL.

This chain uses TRBV20-1 with TRBJ2-7; TRBD2 matches 12 bases. CDR3 length: 14 residues. Trimming at V came to 1 base and at J to 5 bases, leaving 3 bases not matched to a gene. Looked up from germline, CDR1 is DFQATT and CDR2 is SNEGSKA (reference sequence). This CDR3 is CSARGTSGTNEQYF. In DNA form, the CDR3 reads TGCAGTGCTAGAGGGACTAGCGGGACCAACGAGCAGTACTTC.

There are a few counts of this clonotype. This clone may be a read error of a much larger clone one base away. The gene calls are TRBV6-2 or TRBV6-3 and TRBJ2-7; D is possibly TRBD2 (6 bases). Germline V gene lookup returns CDR1 MNHEY and CDR2 SVGEGT. The CDR3 loop spans 14 amino acids. V was cut by 11 bases and J by 3 bases, with 20 bases left in between. DNA of the CDR3: TGTGCCGGCCGGAGGGACGGACTAAGCTACGAGCAGTACTTC. This encodes CAGRRDGLSYEQYF.

Regarding this clonotype: A much larger clone differs by one base, so this may be a read error. J is TRBJ1-5 and V is TRBV12-3 or TRBV12-4; TRBD1 is a possible D gene (6 bases). The CDR3 extends over 15 amino acids. Trimming took off 2 bases at V and 2 bases at J, with 10 bases between the two ends. Written as DNA, the CDR3 is TGTGCCAGCAGTTTACCCAGGGGTGGCAATCAGCCCCAGCATTTT. It encodes CASSLPRGGNQPQHF.

This clonotype has at least ten counts. The genes are TRBV20-1 and TRBJ2-2, with 10 bases that match TRBD2. Germline trimming cut 2 bases from V and 6 bases from J; bases unmatched to any gene: 0. The CDR3 sequence is 13 residues long. The germline CDR1 and CDR2 sequences are DFQATT and SNEGSKA (reference sequence). The CDR3 spells CSARLAGAGELFF. CDR3 DNA: TGCAGTGCTAGACTAGCGGGAGCCGGGGAGCTGTTTTTT.

This clonotype was found a few times. J is TRBJ2-3 and V is TRBV5-1; TRBD2 matches 15 bases. With V trimmed by 4 bases and J by 4 bases, 4 bases remained unmatched. This CDR3 contains 16 residues. From germline, CDR1 is SGHRS and CDR2 YFSETQ. The chain's CDR3 is CASSKGLAGGPDTQYF. The CDR3 coding sequence is TGCGCCAGCAGCAAGGGACTAGCGGGAGGACCAGATACGCAGTATTTT.

About this clonotype: This may come from a read error, since a much larger clone is one base off. J is TRBJ2-3 and V is TRBV2, with a weak D call TRBD1 (6 bases). CDR3 length: 15 residues. Germline loops: CDR1 SNHLY, CDR2 FYNNEI. The DNA of the CDR3 is TGTGCCAGCAGTGAAAGGCGCAGGGGAACAGATATGCAGTATTTT. It encodes CASSERRRGTDMQYF.

The V and J genes are TRBV6-1 and TRBJ1-5; the match to TRBD1 covers 9 bases. This CDR3 is 17 amino acids long. The junction had 12 bases not matched to a gene; V was cut back by 6 bases and J by 3 bases. Germline loops: CDR1 MNHNS, CDR2 SASEGT. CDR3 sequence (DNA): TGTGCCAGCAGCGGGACTTGGACAGGGGCTTTCAATCAGCCCCAGCATTTT. Encoded protein: CASSGTWTGAFNQPQHF.

This clonotype was seen repeatedly, ten times or more. This sequence joins TRBV11-3 and TRBJ2-2, with 7 bases that match TRBD1. The length of the CDR3 is 14 residues. CDR1 SGHNT and CDR2 YENEEA come from the germline V gene. J lost 5 bases, V lost 3 bases, and 3 bases had no gene match. CDR3: CASSFNRGTGELFF. The CDR3 DNA reads as TGTGCCAGCAGCTTTAACAGGGGTACCGGGGAGCTGTTTTTT.

V and J are TRBV12-3 or TRBV12-4 and TRBJ2-2; 11 bases align to TRBD1. J was trimmed by 5 bases and V by 5 bases; bases with no gene match: 7. This CDR3 has 16 residues. In DNA form, the CDR3 reads TGTGCCAGCAGTCCTCGGGGACAGGGGGGGACCGGGGAGCTGTTTTTT. This sequence encodes CASSPRGQGGTGELFF.

The chain links TRBV3-1 to TRBJ2-1; no definite D call. V gave up 0 bases and J gave up 6 bases, with 9 bases separating them. The CDR3 has 14 residues. Germline CDR1 and CDR2: LGHDT and YNNKEL (reference sequence). The CDR3: CASSQESPSNEQFF. The CDR3 DNA follows: TGTGCCAGCAGCCAAGAATCTCCTTCCAATGAGCAGTTCTTC.

This clonotype was seen a single time. The J gene is TRBJ1-2, the V gene TRBV5-1; a weak D match, TRBD1 (5 bases). The CDR3 is 15 residues long. The germline CDR1 and CDR2 sequences are SGHRS and YFSETQ. V gave up 0 bases and J gave up 2 bases, with 11 bases separating them. This CDR3 reads CASSLEPQGNYGYTF. The CDR3 DNA reads as TGCGCCAGCAGCTTGGAACCTCAGGGAAACTATGGCTACACCTTC.

This clonotype was counted ten times or more. The chain employs TRBV12-3 or TRBV12-4 and TRBJ2-3; D possibly uses TRBD1 or TRBD2 (6 bases each). This CDR3 region has 16 residues. With 1 base removed from V and 0 bases from J, the gap between germline ends came to 11 bases. The CDR3 spells CASSLVTGASTDTQYF. CDR3 in DNA: TGTGCCAGCAGTTTAGTTACGGGGGCGAGCACAGATACGCAGTATTTT.

The V gene is TRBV20-1, the J gene TRBJ1-2; D is ambiguous. The V and J ends lost 4 bases and 8 bases respectively, with 5 bases between them. The CDR3 extends over 9 amino acids. Germline lookup yields CDR1 DFQATT and CDR2 SNEGSKA (reference sequence). The CDR3 DNA is TGCAGTGCTACGTGGGGCTACACCTTC. It yields the protein CSATWGYTF.